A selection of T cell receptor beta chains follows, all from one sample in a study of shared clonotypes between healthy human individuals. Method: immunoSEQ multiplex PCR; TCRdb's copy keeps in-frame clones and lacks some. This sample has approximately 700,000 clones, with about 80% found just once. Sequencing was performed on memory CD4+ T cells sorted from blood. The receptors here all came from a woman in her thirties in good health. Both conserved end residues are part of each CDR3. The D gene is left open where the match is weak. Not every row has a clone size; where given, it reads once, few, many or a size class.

DNA: TGTGCCAGCAGTTACTCCGGGGCGCCCAACTATGGCTACACCTTC
CDR3: CASSYSGAPNYGYTF
J: TRBJ1-2
size: once
V: TRBV6-5
D: .

DNA: TGTGCCAGCAGTGAACCTTCCGGGACATCTAACTATGGCTACACCTTC
CDR3: CASSEPSGTSNYGYTF
J: TRBJ1-2
size: .
V: TRBV25-1
D: .

DNA: TGTGCCAGCAGCCAGGGGGGGAACACAGATACGCAGTATTTT
CDR3: CASSQGGNTDTQYF
J: TRBJ2-3
size: .
V: TRBV2
D: .

DNA: TGTGCCTGGAGTGTAGAGCGTACTAAAGGCTACACCTTC
CDR3: CAWSVERTKGYTF
J: TRBJ1-2
size: .
V: TRBV30
D: .

DNA: TGTGCCAGCAGTGAAGCGCCCGGCTCTACAGGCGAAGCTTTCTTT
CDR3: CASSEAPGSTGEAFF
J: TRBJ1-1
size: .
V: TRBV6-1
D: .

DNA: TGTGCCAGCAGTTACAGGAAGGGGTCGATTAACACTGAAGCTTTCTTT
CDR3: CASSYRKGSINTEAFF
J: TRBJ1-1
size: .
V: TRBV6-5
D: .

DNA: TGCAGCGCCGCCGACCACTACAATGAGCAGTTCTTC
CDR3: CSAADHYNEQFF
J: TRBJ2-1
size: .
V: TRBV29-1
D: .

DNA: TGTGCCAGCAGCGTAGCTGGAGGAGGCGGTGGCCAAGAGACCCAGTACTTC
CDR3: CASSVAGGGGGQETQYF
J: TRBJ2-5
size: .
V: TRBV9
D: .

DNA: TGTGCCTGGAGCGTCTCCTACGAGCAGTACTTC
CDR3: CAWSVSYEQYF
J: TRBJ2-7
size: .
V: TRBV30
D: .

DNA: TGTGCCAGCAGGAGCCTAGGGGACGGGGGCTACGAGCAGTACTTC
CDR3: CASRSLGDGGYEQYF
J: TRBJ2-7
size: .
V: TRBV6-5
D: .

DNA: TGTGCCAGCCGCCACCAGGGTTCCCAGCCCCAGCATTTT
CDR3: CASRHQGSQPQHF
J: TRBJ1-5
size: once
V: TRBV28
D: .

DNA: TGCGCCAGCAGCTTGGTAGTGAACACTGAAGCTTTCTTT
CDR3: CASSLVVNTEAFF
J: TRBJ1-1
size: .
V: TRBV5-1
D: .

DNA: TGTGCCAGCAGAAAAGGGTTCTATAGCAATCAGCCCCAGCATTTT
CDR3: CASRKGFYSNQPQHF
J: TRBJ1-5
size: .
V: TRBV6-5
D: .

DNA: TGTGCCAGCAGTGCACCGGGACAGAATCTCGGAGAGCAGTTCTTC
CDR3: CASSAPGQNLGEQFF
J: TRBJ2-1
size: .
V: TRBV25-1
D: TRBD1

DNA: TGTGCCAGCAGCTTTCTCGCGGGAGCGGAGACCCAGTACTTC
CDR3: CASSFLAGAETQYF
J: TRBJ2-5
size: .
V: TRBV7-9
D: TRBD2

DNA: TGTGCCAGCAGCTTTGTTCGGGGGGGTTACAATGAGCAGTTCTTC
CDR3: CASSFVRGGYNEQFF
J: TRBJ2-1
size: many
V: TRBV7-9
D: TRBD2

DNA: TGTGCCAGCAGCTCCCTCGCCTACTACGAGCAGTACTTC
CDR3: CASSSLAYYEQYF
J: TRBJ2-7
size: .
V: TRBV5-6
D: .

DNA: TGTGCCAGCAGTGGAGGGACTAGCGGGCCTAGAACCCAGTACTTC
CDR3: CASSGGTSGPRTQYF
J: TRBJ2-5
size: .
V: TRBV2
D: TRBD2

DNA: TGTGCCAGCAGTCCCTCCCCCCAGGGGGCTGCTAATCAGCCCCAGCATTTT
CDR3: CASSPSPQGAANQPQHF
J: TRBJ1-5
size: few
V: TRBV28
D: TRBD1

DNA: TGTGCCAGCAGTTTAATTGCGGGAGGGAAGACCCAGTACTTC
CDR3: CASSLIAGGKTQYF
J: TRBJ2-5
size: .
V: TRBV28
D: TRBD2

DNA: TGCGCCAGCAAGAAGAGGAGCACAGATACGCAGTATTTT
CDR3: CASKKRSTDTQYF
J: TRBJ2-3
size: .
V: TRBV10-2
D: .

DNA: TGTGCCAGCAGTTATAGACTAGCGGCCGAGCAGTACTTC
CDR3: CASSYRLAAEQYF
J: TRBJ2-7
size: once
V: TRBV6-8
D: TRBD2

DNA: TGTGCCTGGAGTGTACTTGGACAGGGGTTAGGTGGGGCCAACGTCCTGACTTTC
CDR3: CAWSVLGQGLGGANVLTF
J: TRBJ2-6
size: .
V: TRBV30
D: TRBD1

DNA: TGTGCCAGCAGCTTCTGGGGCAGCGGGGCGTCCTACGAGCAGTACTTC
CDR3: CASSFWGSGASYEQYF
J: TRBJ2-7
size: .
V: TRBV7-9
D: TRBD2